At least ten counts were recorded for the clone carrying this TCR beta chain. CDR3-region Arm-PCR and iRepertoire HTBI primers produced the TCR beta libraries. TCRdb analysed the multiplex PCR reads with MiXCR anew, one entry per CDR3 protein. The table lists approximately 350,000 distinct CDR3 sequences, over 15% of them singletons. Time point described: newly diagnosed GD, antithyroid drugs for less than 3 months. From PBMCs, RNA was extracted and then used to make the TCR library. Germline V gives CDR1 SGHTA, CDR2 FQGTGA. V lost 5 bases, J lost 5 bases, and 4 bases stayed unmatched. The CDR3 runs to 13 residues. The sample comes from a study of regulatory T cells in long-lasting Graves disease. This sample was also put to use in a study of T cells in Graves' hyperthyroidism and ophthalmopathy.

The chain recombines TRBV7-3 with TRBJ2-3, with 7 nucleotides matching TRBD2. The sample consisted of peripheral blood mononuclear cells (PBMCs), taken at new diagnosis, from a patient treated with antithyroid drugs. The receptor was isolated from a man between 35 and 55 years old with Graves disease. The CDR3 loop reads CASSGGDVDTQYF. DNA of the CDR3: TGTGCCAGCAGCGGGGGGGATGTAGATACGCAGTATTTT.